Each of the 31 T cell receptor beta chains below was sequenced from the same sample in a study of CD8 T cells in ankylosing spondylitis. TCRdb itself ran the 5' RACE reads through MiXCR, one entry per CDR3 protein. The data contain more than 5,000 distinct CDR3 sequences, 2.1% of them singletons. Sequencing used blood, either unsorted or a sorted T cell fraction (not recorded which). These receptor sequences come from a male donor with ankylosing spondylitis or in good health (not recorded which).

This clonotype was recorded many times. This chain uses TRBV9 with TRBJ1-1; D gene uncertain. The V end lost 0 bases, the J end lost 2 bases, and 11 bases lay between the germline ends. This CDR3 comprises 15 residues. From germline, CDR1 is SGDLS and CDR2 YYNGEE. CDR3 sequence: CASSVGSEVNTEAFF. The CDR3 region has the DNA TGTGCCAGCAGCGTAGGCTCTGAAGTTAACACTGAAGCTTTCTTT.

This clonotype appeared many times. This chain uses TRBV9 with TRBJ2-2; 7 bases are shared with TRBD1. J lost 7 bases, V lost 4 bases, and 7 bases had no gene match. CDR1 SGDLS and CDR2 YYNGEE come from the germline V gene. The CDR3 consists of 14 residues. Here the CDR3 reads CASSSRQGYGELFF. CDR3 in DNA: TGTGCCAGCAGCTCAAGACAGGGATACGGGGAGCTGTTTTTT.

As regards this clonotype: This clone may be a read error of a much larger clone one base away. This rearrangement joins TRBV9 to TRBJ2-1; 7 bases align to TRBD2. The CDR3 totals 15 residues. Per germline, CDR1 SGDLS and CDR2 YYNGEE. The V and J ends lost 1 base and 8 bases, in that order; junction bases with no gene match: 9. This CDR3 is CASSVWGGGTDEQFF. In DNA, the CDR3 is TGTGCCAGCAGCGTATGGGGGGGTGGGACGGATGAGCAGTTCTTC.

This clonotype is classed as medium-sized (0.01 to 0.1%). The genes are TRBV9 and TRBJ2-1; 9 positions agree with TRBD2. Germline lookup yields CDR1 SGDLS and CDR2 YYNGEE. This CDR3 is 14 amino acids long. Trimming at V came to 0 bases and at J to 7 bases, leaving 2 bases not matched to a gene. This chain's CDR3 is CASSVVAGVNEQFF. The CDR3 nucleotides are TGTGCCAGCAGCGTAGTAGCGGGAGTGAATGAGCAGTTCTTC.

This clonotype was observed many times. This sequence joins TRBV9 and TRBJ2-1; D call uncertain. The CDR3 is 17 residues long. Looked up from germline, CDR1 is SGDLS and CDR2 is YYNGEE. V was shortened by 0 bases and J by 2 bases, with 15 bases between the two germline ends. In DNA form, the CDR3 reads TGTGCCAGCAGCGTAGACCCCCGGAACCCCCCCTACAATGAGCAGTTCTTC. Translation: CASSVDPRNPPYNEQFF.

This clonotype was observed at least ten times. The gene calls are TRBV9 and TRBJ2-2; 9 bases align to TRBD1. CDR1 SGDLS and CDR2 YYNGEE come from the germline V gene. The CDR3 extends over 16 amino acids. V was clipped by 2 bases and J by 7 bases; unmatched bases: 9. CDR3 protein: CASSVRTGEVIGELFF. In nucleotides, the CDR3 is TGTGCCAGCAGCGTGCGGACAGGGGAAGTGATCGGGGAGCTGTTTTTT.

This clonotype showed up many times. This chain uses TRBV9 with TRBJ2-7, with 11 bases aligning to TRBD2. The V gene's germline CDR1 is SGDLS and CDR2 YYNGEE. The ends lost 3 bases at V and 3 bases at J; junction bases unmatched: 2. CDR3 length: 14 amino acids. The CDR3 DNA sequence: TGTGCCAGCAGCGGGGGACTAGCGGTCTACGAGCAGTACTTC. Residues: CASSGGLAVYEQYF.

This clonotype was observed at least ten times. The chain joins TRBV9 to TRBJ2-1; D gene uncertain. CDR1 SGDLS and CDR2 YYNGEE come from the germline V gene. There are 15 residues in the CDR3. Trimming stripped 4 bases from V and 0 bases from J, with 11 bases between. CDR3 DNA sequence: TGTGCCAGCAGCTTACGACTGAACTCCTACAATGAGCAGTTCTTC. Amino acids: CASSLRLNSYNEQFF.

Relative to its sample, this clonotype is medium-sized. This CDR3 reads CASSHPRDANTGELFF. The CDR3 nucleotides read TGTGCCAGCAGCCACCCCCGGGACGCTAACACCGGGGAGCTGTTTTTT. The chain is built from TRBV9 and TRBJ2-2, with D perhaps matching TRBD1 or TRBD2 (5 bases each). The germline gives CDR1 SGDLS, CDR2 YYNGEE. Trimming took off 4 bases at V and 2 bases at J, with 15 bases between the two ends. CDR3 length: 16 residues.

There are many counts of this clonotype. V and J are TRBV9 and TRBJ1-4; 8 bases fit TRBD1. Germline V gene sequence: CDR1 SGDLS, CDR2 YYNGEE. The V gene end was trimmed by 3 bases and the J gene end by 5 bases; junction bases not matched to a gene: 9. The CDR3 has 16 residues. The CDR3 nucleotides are TGTGCCAGCAGCGCCGGAGGCCAGGGGGCGAATGAAAAACTGTTTTTT. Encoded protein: CASSAGGQGANEKLFF.

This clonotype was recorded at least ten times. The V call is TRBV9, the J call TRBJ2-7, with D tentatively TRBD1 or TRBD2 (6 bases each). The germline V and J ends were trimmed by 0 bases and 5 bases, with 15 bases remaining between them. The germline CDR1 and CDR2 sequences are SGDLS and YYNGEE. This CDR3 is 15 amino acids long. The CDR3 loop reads CASSVGGGQIDEQYF. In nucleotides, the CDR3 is TGTGCCAGCAGCGTAGGAGGGGGGCAGATAGACGAGCAGTACTTC.

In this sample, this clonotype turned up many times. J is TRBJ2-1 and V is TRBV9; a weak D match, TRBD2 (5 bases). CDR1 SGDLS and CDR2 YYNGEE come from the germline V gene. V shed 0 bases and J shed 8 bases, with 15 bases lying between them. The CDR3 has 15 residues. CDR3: CASSVVGWGDDEQFF. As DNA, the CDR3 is TGTGCCAGCAGCGTAGTGGGCTGGGGAGATGATGAGCAGTTCTTC. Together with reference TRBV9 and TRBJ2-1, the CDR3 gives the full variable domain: DSGVTQTPKHLITATGQRVTLRCSPRSGDLSVYWYQQSLDQGLQFLIQYYNGEERAKGNILERFSAQQFPDLHSELNLSSLELGDSALYFCASSVVGWGDDEQFFGPGTRLTVL.

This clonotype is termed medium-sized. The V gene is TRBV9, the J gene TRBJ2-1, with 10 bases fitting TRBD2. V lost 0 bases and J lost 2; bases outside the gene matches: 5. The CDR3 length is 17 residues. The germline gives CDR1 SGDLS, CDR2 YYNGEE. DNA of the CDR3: TGTGCCAGCAGCGTAGGTGGGCTAGCGGGGGCCTACAATGAGCAGTTCTTC. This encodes CASSVGGLAGAYNEQFF.

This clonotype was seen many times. The CDR3 loop reads CASSVGSDLNTGELFF. The DNA for the CDR3 is TGTGCCAGCAGCGTAGGTTCAGATCTAAACACCGGGGAGCTGTTTTTT. V is TRBV9 and J is TRBJ2-2; no reliable D call. The CDR3 is 16 amino acids. V was clipped by 0 bases and J by 2 bases, with 11 bases between them. CDR1 and CDR2 from the germline V gene are SGDLS and YYNGEE.

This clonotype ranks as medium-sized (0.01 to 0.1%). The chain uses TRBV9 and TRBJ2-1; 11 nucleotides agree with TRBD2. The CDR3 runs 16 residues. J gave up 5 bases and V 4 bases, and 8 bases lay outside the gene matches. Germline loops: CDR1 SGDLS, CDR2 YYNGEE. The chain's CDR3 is CASSLTGTSGNNEQFF. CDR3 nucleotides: TGTGCCAGCAGCTTGACCGGGACTAGCGGAAACAATGAGCAGTTCTTC.

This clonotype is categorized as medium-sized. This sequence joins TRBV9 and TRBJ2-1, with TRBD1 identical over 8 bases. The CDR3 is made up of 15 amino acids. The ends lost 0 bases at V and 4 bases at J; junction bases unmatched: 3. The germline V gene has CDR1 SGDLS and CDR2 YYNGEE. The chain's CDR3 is CASSVGWTGYNEQFF. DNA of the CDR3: TGTGCCAGCAGCGTAGGGTGGACAGGGTACAATGAGCAGTTCTTC.

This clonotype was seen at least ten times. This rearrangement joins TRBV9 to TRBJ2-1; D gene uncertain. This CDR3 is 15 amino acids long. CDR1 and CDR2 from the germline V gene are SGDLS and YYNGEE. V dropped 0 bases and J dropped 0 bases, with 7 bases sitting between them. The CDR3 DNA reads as TGTGCCAGCAGCGTAGGCCGGAGCTCCTACAATGAGCAGTTCTTC. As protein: CASSVGRSSYNEQFF.

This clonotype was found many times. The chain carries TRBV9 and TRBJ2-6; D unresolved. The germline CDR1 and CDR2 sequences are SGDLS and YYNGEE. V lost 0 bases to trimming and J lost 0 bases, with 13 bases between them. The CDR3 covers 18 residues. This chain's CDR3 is CASSVGQAANSGANVLTF. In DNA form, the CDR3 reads TGTGCCAGCAGCGTAGGTCAGGCAGCCAACTCTGGGGCCAACGTCCTGACTTTC.

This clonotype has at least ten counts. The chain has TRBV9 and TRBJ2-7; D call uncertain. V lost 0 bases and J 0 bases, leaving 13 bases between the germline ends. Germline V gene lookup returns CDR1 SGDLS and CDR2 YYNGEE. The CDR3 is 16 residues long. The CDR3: CASSVESFSSSYEQYF. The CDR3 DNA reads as TGTGCCAGCAGCGTAGAATCGTTCTCAAGCTCCTACGAGCAGTACTTC.

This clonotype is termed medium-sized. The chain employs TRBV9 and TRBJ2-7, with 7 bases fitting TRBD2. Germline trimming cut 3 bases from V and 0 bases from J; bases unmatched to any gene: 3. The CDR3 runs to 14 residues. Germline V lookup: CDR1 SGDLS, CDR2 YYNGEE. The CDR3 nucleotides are TGTGCCAGCAGCGACCGGGACTACTCCTACGAGCAGTACTTC. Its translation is CASSDRDYSYEQYF.

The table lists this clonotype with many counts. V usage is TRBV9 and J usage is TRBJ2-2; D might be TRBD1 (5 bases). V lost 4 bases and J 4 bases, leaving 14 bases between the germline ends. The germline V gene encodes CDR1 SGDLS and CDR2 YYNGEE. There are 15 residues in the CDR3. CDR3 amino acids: CASSYVDIPTGELFF. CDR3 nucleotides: TGTGCCAGCAGCTATGTGGACATTCCCACCGGGGAGCTGTTTTTT.

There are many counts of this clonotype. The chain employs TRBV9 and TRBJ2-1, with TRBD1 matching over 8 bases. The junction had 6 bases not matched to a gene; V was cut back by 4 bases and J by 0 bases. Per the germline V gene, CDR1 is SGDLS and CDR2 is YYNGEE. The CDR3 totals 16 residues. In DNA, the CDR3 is TGTGCCAGCAGCCCGTGGACAGGGAGCTCCTACAATGAGCAGTTCTTC. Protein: CASSPWTGSSYNEQFF.

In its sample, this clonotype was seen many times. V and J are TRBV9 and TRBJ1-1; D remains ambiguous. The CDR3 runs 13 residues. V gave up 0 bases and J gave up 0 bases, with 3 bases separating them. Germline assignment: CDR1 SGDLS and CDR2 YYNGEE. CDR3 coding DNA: TGTGCCAGCAGCGTAGATCTGAACACTGAAGCTTTCTTT. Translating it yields CASSVDLNTEAFF.

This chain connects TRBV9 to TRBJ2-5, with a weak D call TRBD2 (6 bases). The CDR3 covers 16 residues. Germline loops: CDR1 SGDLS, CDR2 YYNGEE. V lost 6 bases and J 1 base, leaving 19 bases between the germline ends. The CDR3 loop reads CASNLSPGAAQETQYF. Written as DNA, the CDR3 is TGTGCCAGCAACCTCTCCCCGGGAGCGGCCCAAGAGACCCAGTACTTC.

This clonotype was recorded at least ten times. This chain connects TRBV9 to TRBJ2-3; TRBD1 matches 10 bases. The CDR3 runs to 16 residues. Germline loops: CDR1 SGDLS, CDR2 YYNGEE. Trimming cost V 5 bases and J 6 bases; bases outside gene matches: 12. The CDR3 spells CASRGLGTGDIDTQYF. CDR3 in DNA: TGTGCCAGCAGGGGCCTCGGGACAGGGGATATCGATACGCAGTATTTT. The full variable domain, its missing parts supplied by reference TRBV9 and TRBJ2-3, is DSGVTQTPKHLITATGQRVTLRCSPRSGDLSVYWYQQSLDQGLQFLIQYYNGEERAKGNILERFSAQQFPDLHSELNLSSLELGDSALYFCASRGLGTGDIDTQYFGPGTRLTVL.

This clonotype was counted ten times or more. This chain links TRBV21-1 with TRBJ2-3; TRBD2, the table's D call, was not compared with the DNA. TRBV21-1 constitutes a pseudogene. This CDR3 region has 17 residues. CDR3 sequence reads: CASSKGEAGLGTDTQYF. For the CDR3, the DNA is TGTGCCAGCAGCAAAGGAGAAGCGGGACTGGGCACAGATACGCAGTATTTT.

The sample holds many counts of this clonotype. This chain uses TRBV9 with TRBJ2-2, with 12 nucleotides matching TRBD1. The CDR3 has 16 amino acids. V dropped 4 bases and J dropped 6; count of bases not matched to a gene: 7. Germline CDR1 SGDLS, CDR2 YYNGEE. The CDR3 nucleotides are TGTGCCAGCAGCTCGGCCGGGACAGGGGGCCCCGGGGAGCTGTTTTTT. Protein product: CASSSAGTGGPGELFF.

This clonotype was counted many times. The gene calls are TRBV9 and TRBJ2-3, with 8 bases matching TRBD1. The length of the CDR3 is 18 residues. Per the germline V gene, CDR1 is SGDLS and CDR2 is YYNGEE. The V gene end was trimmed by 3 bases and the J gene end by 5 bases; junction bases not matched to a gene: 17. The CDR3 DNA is TGTGCCAGCAGCGCCACCGGGACAGGAAAGTTCGGGCAAGATACGCAGTATTTT. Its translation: CASSATGTGKFGQDTQYF. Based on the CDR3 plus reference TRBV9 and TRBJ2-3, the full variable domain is DSGVTQTPKHLITATGQRVTLRCSPRSGDLSVYWYQQSLDQGLQFLIQYYNGEERAKGNILERFSAQQFPDLHSELNLSSLELGDSALYFCASSATGTGKFGQDTQYFGPGTRLTVL.

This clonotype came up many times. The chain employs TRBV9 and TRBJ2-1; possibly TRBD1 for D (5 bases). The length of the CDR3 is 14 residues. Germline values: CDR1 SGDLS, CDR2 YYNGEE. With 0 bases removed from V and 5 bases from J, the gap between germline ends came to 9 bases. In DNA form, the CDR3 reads TGTGCCAGCAGCGTAGGGTGGGGCCACAATGAGCAGTTCTTC. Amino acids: CASSVGWGHNEQFF.

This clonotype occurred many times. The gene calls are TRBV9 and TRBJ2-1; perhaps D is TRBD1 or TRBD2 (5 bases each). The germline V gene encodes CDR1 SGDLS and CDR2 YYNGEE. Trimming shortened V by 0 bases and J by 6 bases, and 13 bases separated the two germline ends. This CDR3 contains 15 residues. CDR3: CASSVEGGGGNEQFF. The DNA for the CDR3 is TGTGCCAGCAGCGTAGAAGGAGGTGGGGGCAATGAGCAGTTCTTC.

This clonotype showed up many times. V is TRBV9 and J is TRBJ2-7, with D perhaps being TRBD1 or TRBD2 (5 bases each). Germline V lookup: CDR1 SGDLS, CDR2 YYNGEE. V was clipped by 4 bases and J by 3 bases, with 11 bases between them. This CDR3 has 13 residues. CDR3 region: CASSTGADYEQYF. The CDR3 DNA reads TGTGCCAGCAGCACCGGGGCCGACTACGAGCAGTACTTC.